The present T cell receptor beta chain was sequenced within a study of blood T cell repertoires in COVID-19 (dated by TCRdb to the early 2020s). For context, the study as a whole: Samples covering the acute and convalescent phases of COVID-19 were provided by collaborators in the United States, Italy and Spain. The prospective study material was composed of cDNA or gDNA derived from T cells, B-cell-depleted T cells, or PBMCs. Deeply sampled blood TCRbeta repertoires from subjects exposed to, actively infected with, or recovered from COVID-19 were included in the dataset. The repertoires were released in a freely available public database intended as a resource for research on the immune response to SARS-CoV-2. Samples came from the ongoing ImmuneRACE study (first 160 participants) plus 1,254 subjects from 6 global collaborators. A de-identified subject ID, COVID-19 status, age in years and sex were almost always included in the sample metadata. Where available, HLA class I and class II types were taken from metadata supplied by the sample provider and were not determined by assay-based typing. Beyond this particular receptor, the publication reports: The quantity of clinical and demographic metadata differed by source and by participant and was supplied without curation.

The CDR3 is made up of 12 amino acids, end residues included. Regarding this clone: The antigen it binds to is not known. This CDR3 fails to terminate in the conserved phenylalanine or tryptophan, so it likely reflects a read error. No DNA is shown, since the ends of the CDR3 on it are uncertain; the CDR3 is the one TCRdb lists.

TCRbeta CDR3 regions were amplified from genomic DNA by means of the immunoSEQ Assay, a bias-controlled multiplex PCR. In the source study's methods: Nucleated cell counts per sample were estimated from amplification of reference gene primers within the assay. To quantify the absolute abundance of each unique TCRbeta CDR3 rearrangement, sequence reads were collapsed and filtered. For each sample, productive Simpson clonality was calculated as the square root of Simpson's diversity index over productive rearrangements. Entries here come from immuneACCESS through TCRdb and include only in-frame sequences with V and J called. Some clones fail to appear in such tables; in the studies checked, an unresolved V gene covers under half of the shortfall, and the cause of the remainder is unknown. D and trimming were read from the DNA, whereas the V and J calls and clone size are those reported in that table. The sample data list about 140,000 clones, and around 88% of these were observed just once. The leading ten clones occupy about 4.7% of the sample.

Each collaborating institution followed its own protocols to collect whole blood in K2EDTA tubes. For TCRbeta analysis, collaborators shipped samples as frozen whole blood, isolated PBMCs, or DNA extracted from either of those sample types. Material for sequencing was peripheral blood. The chain is encoded by TRBV21-1 joined to TRBJ2-7; TRBD2, the table's D call, lacks a check against the DNA. TRBV21-1 corresponds to a pseudogene. The clonotype originates from a human donor in a cohort sampled during active COVID-19. The CDR3 protein sequence reads: CASSKLGRPGRS.